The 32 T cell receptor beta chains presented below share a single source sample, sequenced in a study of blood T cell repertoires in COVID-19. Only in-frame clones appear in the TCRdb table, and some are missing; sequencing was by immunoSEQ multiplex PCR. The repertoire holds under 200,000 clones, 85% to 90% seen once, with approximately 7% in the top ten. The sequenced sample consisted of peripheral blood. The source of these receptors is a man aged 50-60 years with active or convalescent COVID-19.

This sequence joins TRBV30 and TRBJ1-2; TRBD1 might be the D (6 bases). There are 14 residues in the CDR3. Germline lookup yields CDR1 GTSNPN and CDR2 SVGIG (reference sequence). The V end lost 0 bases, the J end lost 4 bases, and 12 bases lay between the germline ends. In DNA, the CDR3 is TGTGCCTGGAGTGTACATAGGACAGCCTATGGCTACACCTTC. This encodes CAWSVHRTAYGYTF. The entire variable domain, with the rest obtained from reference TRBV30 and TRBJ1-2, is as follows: SQTIHQWPATLVQPVGSPLSLECTVEGTSNPNLYWYRQAAGRGLQLLFYSVGIGQISSEVPQNLSASRPQDRQFILSSKKLLLSDSGFYLCAWSVHRTAYGYTFGSGTRLTVV.

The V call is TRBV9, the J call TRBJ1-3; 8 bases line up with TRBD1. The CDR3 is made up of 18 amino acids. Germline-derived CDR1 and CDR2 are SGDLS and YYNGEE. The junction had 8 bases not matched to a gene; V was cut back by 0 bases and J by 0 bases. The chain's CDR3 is CASSVGGTGYSSGNTIYF. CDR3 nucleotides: TGTGCCAGCAGCGTAGGGGGGACAGGTTACAGCTCTGGAAACACCATATATTTT.

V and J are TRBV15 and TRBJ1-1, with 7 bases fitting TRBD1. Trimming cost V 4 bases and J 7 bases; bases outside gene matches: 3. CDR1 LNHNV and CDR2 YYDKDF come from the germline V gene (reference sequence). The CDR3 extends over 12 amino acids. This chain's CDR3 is CATSKRDSEAFF. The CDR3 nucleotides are TGTGCCACCAGCAAGAGGGACAGTGAAGCTTTCTTT.

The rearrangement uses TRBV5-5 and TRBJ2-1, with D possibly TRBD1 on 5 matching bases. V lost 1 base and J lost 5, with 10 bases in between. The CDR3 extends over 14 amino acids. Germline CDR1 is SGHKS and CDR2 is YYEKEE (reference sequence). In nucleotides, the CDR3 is TGTGCCAGCAGCTTGCAGGGTGGGGACAATGAGCAGTTCTTC. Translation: CASSLQGGDNEQFF. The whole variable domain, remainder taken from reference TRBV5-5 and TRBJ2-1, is DAGVTQSPTHLIKTRGQQVTLRCSPISGHKSVSWYQQVLGQGPQFIFQYYEKEERGRGNFPDRFSARQFPNYSSELNVNALLLGDSALYLCASSLQGGDNEQFFGPGTRLTVL.

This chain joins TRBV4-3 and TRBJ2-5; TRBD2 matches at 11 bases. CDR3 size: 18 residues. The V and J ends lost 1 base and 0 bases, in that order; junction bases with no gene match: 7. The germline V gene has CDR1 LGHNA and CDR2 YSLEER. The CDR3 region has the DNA TGCGCCAGCAGCCAAGCTCTAGGACTAGCGGGCTACCAAGAGACCCAGTACTTC. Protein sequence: CASSQALGLAGYQETQYF.

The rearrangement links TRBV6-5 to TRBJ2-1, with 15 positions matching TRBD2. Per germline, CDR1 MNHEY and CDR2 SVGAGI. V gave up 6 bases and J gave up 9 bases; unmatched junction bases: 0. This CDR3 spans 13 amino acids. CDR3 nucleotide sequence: TGTGCCAGCAGGGGACTAGCGGGAGGTGAGCAGTTCTTC. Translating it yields CASRGLAGGEQFF.

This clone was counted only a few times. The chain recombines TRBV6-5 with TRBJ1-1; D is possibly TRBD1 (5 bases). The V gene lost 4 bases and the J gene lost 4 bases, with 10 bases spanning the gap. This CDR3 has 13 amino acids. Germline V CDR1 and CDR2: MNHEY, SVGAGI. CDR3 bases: TGTGCCAGCAGTTCCACGACAGTCACTGAAGCTTTCTTT. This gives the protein CASSSTTVTEAFF.

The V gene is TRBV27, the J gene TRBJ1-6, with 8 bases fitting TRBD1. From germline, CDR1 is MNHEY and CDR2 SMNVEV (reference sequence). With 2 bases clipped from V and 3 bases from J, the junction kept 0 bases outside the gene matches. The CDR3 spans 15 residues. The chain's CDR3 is CASSLTGGYNSPLHF. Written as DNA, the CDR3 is TGTGCCAGCAGTTTAACAGGGGGCTATAATTCACCCCTCCACTTT.

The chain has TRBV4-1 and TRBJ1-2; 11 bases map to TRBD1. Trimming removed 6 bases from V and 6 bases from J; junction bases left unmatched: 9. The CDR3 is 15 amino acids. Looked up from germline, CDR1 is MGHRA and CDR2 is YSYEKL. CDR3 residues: CASRPGQGVLNGYTF. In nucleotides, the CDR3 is TGCGCCAGCAGACCGGGACAGGGGGTTCTTAATGGCTACACCTTC.

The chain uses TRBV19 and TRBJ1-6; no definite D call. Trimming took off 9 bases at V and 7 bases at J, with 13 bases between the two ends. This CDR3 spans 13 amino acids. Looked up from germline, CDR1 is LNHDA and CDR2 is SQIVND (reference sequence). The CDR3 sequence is CASRFTSNSPLHF. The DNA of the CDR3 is TGTGCCAGCAGATTCACATCCAATTCACCCCTCCACTTT.

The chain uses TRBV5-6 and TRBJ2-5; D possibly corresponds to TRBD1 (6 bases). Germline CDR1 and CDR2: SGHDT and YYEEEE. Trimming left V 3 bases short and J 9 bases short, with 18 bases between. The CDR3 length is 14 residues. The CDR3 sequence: CASSWGHRSEAQYF. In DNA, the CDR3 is TGTGCCAGCAGCTGGGGACACCGTAGTGAGGCCCAGTACTTC.

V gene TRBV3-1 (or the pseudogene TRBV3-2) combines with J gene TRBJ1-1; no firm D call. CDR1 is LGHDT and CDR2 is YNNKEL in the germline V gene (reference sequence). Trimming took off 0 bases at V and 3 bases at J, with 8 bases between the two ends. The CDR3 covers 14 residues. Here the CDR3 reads CASSQEVGDTEAFF. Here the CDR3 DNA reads TGTGCCAGCAGCCAAGAGGTAGGAGACACTGAAGCTTTCTTT.

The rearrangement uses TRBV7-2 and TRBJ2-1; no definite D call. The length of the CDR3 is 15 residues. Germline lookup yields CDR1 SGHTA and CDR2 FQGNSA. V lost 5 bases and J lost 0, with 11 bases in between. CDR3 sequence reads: CASSPGYASYNEQFF. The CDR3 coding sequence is TGTGCCAGCAGCCCAGGCTACGCCTCCTACAATGAGCAGTTCTTC.

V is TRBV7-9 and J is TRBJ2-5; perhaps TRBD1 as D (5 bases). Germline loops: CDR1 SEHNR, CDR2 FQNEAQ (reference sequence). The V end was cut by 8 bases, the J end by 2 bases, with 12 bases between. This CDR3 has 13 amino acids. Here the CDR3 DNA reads TGTGCCAGCCAATTGGACACACAAGAGACCCAGTACTTC. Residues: CASQLDTQETQYF.

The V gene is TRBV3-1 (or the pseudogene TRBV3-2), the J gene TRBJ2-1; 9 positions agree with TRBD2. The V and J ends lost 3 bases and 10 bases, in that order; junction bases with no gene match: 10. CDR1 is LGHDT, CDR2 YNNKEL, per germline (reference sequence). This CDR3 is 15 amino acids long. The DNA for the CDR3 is TGTGCCAGCAGCCAGGGTAGCGGGAGTGGCAGCGAGCAGTTCTTC. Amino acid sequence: CASSQGSGSGSEQFF.

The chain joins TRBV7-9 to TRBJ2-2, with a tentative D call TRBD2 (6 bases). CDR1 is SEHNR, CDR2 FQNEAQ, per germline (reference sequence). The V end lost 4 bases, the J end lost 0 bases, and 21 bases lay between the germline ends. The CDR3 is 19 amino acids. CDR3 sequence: CASSSKIGLSSANTGELFF. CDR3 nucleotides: TGTGCCAGCAGCTCAAAGATAGGACTCTCTAGCGCGAACACCGGGGAGCTGTTTTTT. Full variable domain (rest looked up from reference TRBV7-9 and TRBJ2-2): DTGVSQNPRHKITKRGQNVTFRCDPISEHNRLYWYRQTLGQGPEFLTYFQNEAQLEKSRLLSDRFSAERPKGSFSTLEIQRTEQGDSAMYLCASSSKIGLSSANTGELFFGEGSRLTVL.

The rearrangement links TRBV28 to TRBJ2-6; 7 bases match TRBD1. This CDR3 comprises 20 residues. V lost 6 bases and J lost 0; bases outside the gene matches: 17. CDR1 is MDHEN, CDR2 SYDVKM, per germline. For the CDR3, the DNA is TGTGCCAGCAGCACGCCAGGACAGGCCGAGTCCCACTCTGGGGCCAACGTCCTGACTTTC. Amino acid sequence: CASSTPGQAESHSGANVLTF.

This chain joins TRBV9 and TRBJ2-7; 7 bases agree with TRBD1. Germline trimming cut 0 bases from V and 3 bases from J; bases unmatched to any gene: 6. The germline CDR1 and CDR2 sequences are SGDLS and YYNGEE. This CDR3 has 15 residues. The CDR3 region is CASSVDPGGFYEQYF. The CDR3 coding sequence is TGTGCCAGCAGCGTAGATCCAGGGGGATTCTACGAGCAGTACTTC. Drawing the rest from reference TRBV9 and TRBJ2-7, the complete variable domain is DSGVTQTPKHLITATGQRVTLRCSPRSGDLSVYWYQQSLDQGLQFLIQYYNGEERAKGNILERFSAQQFPDLHSELNLSSLELGDSALYFCASSVDPGGFYEQYFGPGTRLTVT.

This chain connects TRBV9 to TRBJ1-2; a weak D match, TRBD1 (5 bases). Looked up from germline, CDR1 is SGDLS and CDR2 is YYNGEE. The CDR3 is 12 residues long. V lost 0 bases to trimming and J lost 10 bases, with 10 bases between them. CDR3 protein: CASSVESGAYTF. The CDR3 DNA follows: TGTGCCAGCAGCGTAGAGAGTGGGGCCTACACCTTC.

The CDR3 loop reads CATSDHGEKLFF. CDR3 nucleotide sequence: TGTGCCACGAGCGATCACGGTGAAAAACTGTTTTTT. The chain is built from TRBV10-3 and TRBJ1-4; D uncertain. Germline assignment: CDR1 ENHRY and CDR2 SYGVKD. CDR3 length equals 12 residues. The V end was cut by 10 bases, the J end by 7 bases, with 13 bases between.

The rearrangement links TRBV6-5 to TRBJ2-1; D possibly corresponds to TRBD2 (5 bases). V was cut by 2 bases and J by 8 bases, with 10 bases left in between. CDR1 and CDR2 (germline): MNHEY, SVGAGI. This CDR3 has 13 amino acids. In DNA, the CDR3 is TGTGCCAGCAGTTACGCCCACGGGGATGAGCAGTTCTTC. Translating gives CASSYAHGDEQFF.

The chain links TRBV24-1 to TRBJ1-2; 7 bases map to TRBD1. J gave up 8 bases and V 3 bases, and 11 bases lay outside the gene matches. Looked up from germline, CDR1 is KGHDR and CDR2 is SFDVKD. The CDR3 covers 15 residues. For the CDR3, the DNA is TGTGCCACCAGTGATCCTTGGCGGGACAGCGGGGGCTACACCTTC. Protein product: CATSDPWRDSGGYTF.

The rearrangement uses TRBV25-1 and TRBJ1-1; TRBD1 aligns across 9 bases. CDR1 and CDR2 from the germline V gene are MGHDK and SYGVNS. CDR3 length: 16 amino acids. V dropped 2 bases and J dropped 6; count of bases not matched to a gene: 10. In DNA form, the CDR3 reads TGTGCCAGCAGTGAACCCGCCGGGACAGGGCACCCTGAAGCTTTCTTT. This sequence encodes CASSEPAGTGHPEAFF.

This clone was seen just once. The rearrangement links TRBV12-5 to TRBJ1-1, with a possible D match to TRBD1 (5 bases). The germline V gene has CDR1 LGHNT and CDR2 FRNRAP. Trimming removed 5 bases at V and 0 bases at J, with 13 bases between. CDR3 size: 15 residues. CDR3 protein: CASGTPGDLNTEAFF. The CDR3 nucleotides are TGTGCTAGTGGTACCCCGGGGGACTTGAACACTGAAGCTTTCTTT.

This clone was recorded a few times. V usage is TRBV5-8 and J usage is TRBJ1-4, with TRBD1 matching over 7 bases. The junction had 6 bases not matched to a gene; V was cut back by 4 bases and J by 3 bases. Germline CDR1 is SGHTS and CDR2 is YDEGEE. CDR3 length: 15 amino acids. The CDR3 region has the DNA TGTGCCAGCAGCCGTCAGACAGGGCCTAATGAAAAACTGTTTTTT. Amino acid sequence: CASSRQTGPNEKLFF.

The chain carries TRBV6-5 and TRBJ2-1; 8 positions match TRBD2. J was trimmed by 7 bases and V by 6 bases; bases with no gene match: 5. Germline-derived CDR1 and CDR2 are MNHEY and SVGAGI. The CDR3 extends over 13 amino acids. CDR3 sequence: CASSPGGDNEQFF. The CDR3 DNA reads TGTGCCAGCAGCCCCGGGGGGGATAATGAGCAGTTCTTC.

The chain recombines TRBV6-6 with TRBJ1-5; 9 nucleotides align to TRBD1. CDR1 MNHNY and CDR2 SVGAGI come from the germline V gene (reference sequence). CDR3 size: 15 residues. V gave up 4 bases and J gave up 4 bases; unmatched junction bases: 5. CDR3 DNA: TGTGCCAGCAGTTTACCCGGGACAGGGAATCAGCCCCAGCATTTT. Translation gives CASSLPGTGNQPQHF.

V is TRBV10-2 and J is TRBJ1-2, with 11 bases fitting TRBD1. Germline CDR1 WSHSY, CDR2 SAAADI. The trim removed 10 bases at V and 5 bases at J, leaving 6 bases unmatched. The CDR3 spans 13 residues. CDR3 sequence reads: CATSGDRGYGYTF. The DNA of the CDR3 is TGCGCCACCTCGGGGGACAGGGGGTATGGCTACACCTTC.

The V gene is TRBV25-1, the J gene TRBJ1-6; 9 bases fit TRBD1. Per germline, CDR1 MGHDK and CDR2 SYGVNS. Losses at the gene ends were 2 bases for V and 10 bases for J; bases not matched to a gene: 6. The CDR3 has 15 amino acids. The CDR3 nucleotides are TGTGCCAGCAGTGAAGCCGGGACAGGGCTCTCACCCCTCCACTTT. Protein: CASSEAGTGLSPLHF.

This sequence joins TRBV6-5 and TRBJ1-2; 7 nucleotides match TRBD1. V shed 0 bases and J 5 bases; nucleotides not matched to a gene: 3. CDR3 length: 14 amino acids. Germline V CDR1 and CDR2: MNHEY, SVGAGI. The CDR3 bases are TGTGCCAGCAGTTACTCGGGACAGATATATGGCTACACCTTC. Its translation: CASSYSGQIYGYTF.

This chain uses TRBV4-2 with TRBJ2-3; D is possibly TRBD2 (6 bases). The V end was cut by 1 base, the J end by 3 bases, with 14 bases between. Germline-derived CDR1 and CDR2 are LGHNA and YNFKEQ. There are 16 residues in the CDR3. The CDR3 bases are TGTGCCAGCAGCCAAGTGATCGGGAGTAAAACAGATACGCAGTATTTT. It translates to CASSQVIGSKTDTQYF.

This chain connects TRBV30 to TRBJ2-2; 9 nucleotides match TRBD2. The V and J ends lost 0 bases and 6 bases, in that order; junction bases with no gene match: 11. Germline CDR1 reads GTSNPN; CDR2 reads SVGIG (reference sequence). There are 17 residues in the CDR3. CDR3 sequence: CAWSVLLGAGGPGELFF. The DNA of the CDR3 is TGTGCCTGGAGTGTACTACTGGGGGCGGGAGGGCCCGGGGAGCTGTTTTTT.